The 29 T cell receptor beta chains listed next were all sequenced from one sample in a study of blood T cell repertoires in COVID-19. Data came from immunoSEQ multiplex PCR; TCRdb stores just in-frame clones and leaves some out. In the table there are 70,000 to 90,000 clones, approximately 92% of which are singletons. Sequencing was done on a sample of peripheral blood. These receptors were collected from a human donor in a cohort sampled during active COVID-19.

The chain carries TRBV10-2 and TRBJ2-7; 7 bases are a match to TRBD1. This CDR3 is built from 13 residues. Germline trimming cut 6 bases from V and 3 bases from J; bases unmatched to any gene: 5. Germline CDR1 and CDR2: WSHSY and SAAADI. The CDR3, as DNA: TGCGCCAGCAGGATGACAGGGAACTACGAGCAGTACTTC. Its translation is CASRMTGNYEQYF.

The chain carries TRBV11-2 and TRBJ2-7; 8 positions agree with TRBD2. V shed 2 bases and J 5 bases; nucleotides not matched to a gene: 5. The germline V gene has CDR1 SGHAT and CDR2 FQNNGV. The CDR3 covers 14 residues. CDR3 sequence: CASSLLWTSNEQYF. DNA of the CDR3: TGTGCCAGCAGCTTATTGTGGACTAGCAACGAGCAGTACTTC. Full variable domain (missing parts from reference TRBV11-2 and TRBJ2-7): EAGVAQSPRYKIIEKRQSVAFWCNPISGHATLYWYQQILGQGPKLLIQFQNNGVVDDSQLPKDRFSAERLKGVDSTLKIQPAKLEDSAVYLCASSLLWTSNEQYFGPGTRLTVT.

The chain employs TRBV12-3 or TRBV12-4 and TRBJ2-3, with a weak D call TRBD1 (5 bases). This CDR3 is built from 12 residues. With 6 bases removed from V and 13 bases from J, the gap between germline ends came to 17 bases. In DNA, the CDR3 is TGTGCCAGCAGCCCTGACAGCCCCCTGAAGTATTTT. Protein: CASSPDSPLKYF.

The chain couples TRBV15 to TRBJ1-2; D is perhaps TRBD1 (6 bases). The CDR3 covers 15 residues. V was shortened by 0 bases and J by 5 bases, with 13 bases between the two germline ends. Germline V gene lookup returns CDR1 LNHNV and CDR2 YYDKDF (reference sequence). In nucleotides, the CDR3 is TGTGCCACCAGCAGAGAAAGGACAGTTCAGTATGGCTACACCTTC. It yields the protein CATSRERTVQYGYTF.

V usage is TRBV11-2 and J usage is TRBJ2-3, with 13 bases that match TRBD2. The CDR3 spans 17 residues. The V and J ends lost 5 bases and 2 bases, in that order; junction bases with no gene match: 7. Germline V lookup: CDR1 SGHAT, CDR2 FQNNGV. The CDR3 coding sequence is TGTGCCAGCAGCCCGCGGACTAGCGGGAGCCCCACAGATACGCAGTATTTT. Translation gives CASSPRTSGSPTDTQYF.

V usage is TRBV19 and J usage is TRBJ1-3, with unresolved D. Germline loops: CDR1 LNHDA, CDR2 SQIVND (reference sequence). Trimming took 4 bases from V and 0 from J, leaving 13 bases between them. The length of the CDR3 is 16 residues. This CDR3 is CASSTSRDSSGNTIYF. The CDR3 DNA sequence: TGTGCCAGTAGTACATCACGGGATAGCTCTGGAAACACCATATATTTT.

Here the CDR3 reads CSAASTDTQYF. The CDR3, as DNA: TGCAGTGCAGCCAGCACAGATACGCAGTATTTT. V gene TRBV20-1 combines with J gene TRBJ2-3; no clear D gene. Trimming pared 6 bases from V and 0 bases from J, leaving 4 bases between. This CDR3 comprises 11 residues. Germline V gene lookup returns CDR1 DFQATT and CDR2 SNEGSKA (reference sequence).

The chain combines TRBV19 with TRBJ1-3, with 7 positions matching TRBD1. The CDR3 covers 16 residues. Germline CDR1 is LNHDA and CDR2 is SQIVND (reference sequence). V was clipped by 6 bases and J by 1 base; unmatched bases: 9. CDR3 bases: TGTGCCAGTAGCGAACAGGGGTTTTGGTCTGGAAACACCATATATTTT. Its translation is CASSEQGFWSGNTIYF.

The CDR3 DNA reads as TGTGCCAGCAGCTTGGACCCTGCTAGCTTGGAGTTCTTC. Translated, it gives CASSLDPASLEFF. This sequence joins TRBV7-9 and TRBJ2-1; a weak D match, TRBD2 (5 bases). The germline V gene has CDR1 SEHNR and CDR2 FQNEAQ (reference sequence). Trimming cost V 3 bases and J 14 bases, with 17 bases left between them. CDR3 length equals 13 residues. Looking up the rest from reference TRBV7-9 and TRBJ2-1 gives the full variable domain: DTGVSQNPRHKITKRGQNVTFRCDPISEHNRLYWYRQTLGQGPEFLTYFQNEAQLEKSRLLSDRFSAERPKGSFSTLEIQRTEQGDSAMYLCASSLDPASLEFFGPGTRLTVL.

This chain connects TRBV6-6 to TRBJ1-1, with TRBD1 matching 7 bases. This CDR3 has 14 amino acids. Germline V lookup: CDR1 MNHNY, CDR2 SVGAGI (reference sequence). The V and J ends lost 2 bases and 5 bases, in that order; junction bases with no gene match: 5. The chain's CDR3 is CASSYPEGATEAFF. CDR3 nucleotides: TGTGCCAGCAGTTACCCCGAGGGGGCAACTGAAGCTTTCTTT.

V and J are TRBV6-5 and TRBJ1-4; tentative D call: TRBD1 (6 bases). Germline V lookup: CDR1 MNHEY, CDR2 SVGAGI. V lost 3 bases, J lost 7 bases, and 15 bases lay in between. The CDR3 is 15 residues long. CDR3 coding DNA: TGTGCCAGCAGTTATAGCTGGGGGCTGGGTGAAAAACTGTTTTTT. Translating gives CASSYSWGLGEKLFF.

The chain joins TRBV10-3 to TRBJ2-3, with 10 nucleotides matching TRBD1. The germline V gene has CDR1 ENHRY and CDR2 SYGVKD. This CDR3 has 17 residues. The trim removed 0 bases at V and 4 bases at J, leaving 7 bases unmatched. CDR3 loop: CAISESLTGGAADTQYF. CDR3 sequence (DNA): TGTGCCATCAGTGAGTCCTTGACAGGGGGCGCCGCAGATACGCAGTATTTT.

About this clone itself: The junction departs from germline at one end; a sequencing error may be responsible. The V and J genes are TRBV7-7 and TRBJ2-2; perhaps TRBD1 as D (6 bases). The CDR3 spans 15 residues. CDR1 and CDR2 from the germline V gene are SSHAT and FNYEAQ (reference sequence). In nucleotides, the CDR3 is TGTGCTAGCAGCCCGACCAGGGGGAACACCGGGGAGCTGTTTTTT. Its translation: CASSPTRGNTGELFF.

This clone has only one observation. This chain links TRBV5-5 with TRBJ2-7; possible D gene TRBD2, 6 bases. V gave up 3 bases and J gave up 6 bases, with 16 bases separating them. Germline CDR1 is SGHKS and CDR2 is YYEKEE (reference sequence). This CDR3 has 14 residues. The CDR3 DNA reads TGTGCCAGCAGCTCGGAGGGAGCCTTGGGCGAGCAGTACTTC. Protein product: CASSSEGALGEQYF.

The chain joins TRBV19 to TRBJ1-1; possibly TRBD1 for D (6 bases). The germline V gene encodes CDR1 LNHDA and CDR2 SQIVND (reference sequence). The CDR3 sequence is 14 residues long. Trimming removed 7 bases from V and 3 bases from J, with 15 bases in between. CDR3 region: CASIPRGGDTEAFF. In DNA, the CDR3 is TGTGCCAGTATCCCCCGGGGGGGCGACACTGAAGCTTTCTTT.

This clone was recorded once. V is TRBV7-2 and J is TRBJ1-1; the D gene is possibly TRBD1 (6 bases). The ends were cut back, 6 bases at V and 0 bases at J, with 14 bases in the middle. The CDR3 is 15 amino acids. Germline CDR1 reads SGHTA; CDR2 reads FQGNSA. The CDR3 DNA reads TGTGCCAGCAGGCCCGAACAGGGAGTGAACACTGAAGCTTTCTTT. This sequence encodes CASRPEQGVNTEAFF.

The V and J genes are TRBV18 and TRBJ2-5; 8 nucleotides line up with TRBD1. After removal of 4 bases from V and 2 bases from J, the junction contained 6 bases not matched to a gene. Germline lookup yields CDR1 KGHSH and CDR2 LQKENI. The CDR3 is made up of 15 amino acids. CDR3 sequence (DNA): TGTGCCAGCTCACGGGACAGGAGCAGTCAAGAGACCCAGTACTTC. This codes for CASSRDRSSQETQYF.

The chain joins TRBV19 to TRBJ1-3, with D possibly being TRBD1 (6 bases). CDR1 and CDR2 (germline): LNHDA, SQIVND (reference sequence). CDR3 size: 15 residues. V shed 4 bases and J shed 1 base, with 11 bases lying between them. DNA of the CDR3: TGTGCCAGTAGTAGACCCACAGGGTCTGGAAACACCATATATTTT. This sequence encodes CASSRPTGSGNTIYF.

V gene TRBV15 combines with J gene TRBJ2-5; 8 bases are shared with TRBD1. The V gene end was trimmed by 3 bases and the J gene end by 1 base; junction bases not matched to a gene: 4. The germline gives CDR1 LNHNV, CDR2 YYDKDF (reference sequence). The CDR3 length is 15 residues. The CDR3 protein is CATSRYRGVQETQYF. The CDR3 region has the DNA TGTGCCACCAGCAGGTACAGGGGGGTCCAAGAGACCCAGTACTTC.

This clone has a handful of counts. The chain combines TRBV6-1 with TRBJ2-7; a possible D gene is TRBD2 (6 bases). Germline CDR1 is MNHNS and CDR2 is SASEGT. The length of the CDR3 is 16 residues. V gave up 2 bases and J gave up 0 bases, with 14 bases separating them. The CDR3 DNA follows: TGTGCCAGCAGTGAATTAGTGGGGGGTCTCTCCTACGAGCAGTACTTC. Amino acid sequence: CASSELVGGLSYEQYF.

This chain joins TRBV10-2 and TRBJ1-4, with TRBD1 matching over 12 bases. With V trimmed by 7 bases and J by 5 bases, 5 bases remained unmatched. Germline CDR1 WSHSY, CDR2 SAAADI. There are 15 residues in the CDR3. The CDR3 DNA sequence: TGCGCCAGCAAGGGACAGGGGGCGCAAAATGAAAAACTGTTTTTT. This gives the protein CASKGQGAQNEKLFF.

The chain is built from TRBV5-1 and TRBJ2-3, with TRBD2 matching over 7 bases. The CDR3 spans 14 residues. Germline trimming cut 2 bases from V and 2 bases from J; bases unmatched to any gene: 2. Germline CDR1 and CDR2: SGHRS and YFSETQ. The CDR3 region is CASSLSGDTDTQYF. For the CDR3, the DNA is TGCGCCAGCAGCTTAAGCGGGGACACAGATACGCAGTATTTT.

This clone showed up just once. The CDR3 bases are TGTGCCAGCAGTCCAGGGACAGGGAATGACATAGCTTTCTTT. This codes for CASSPGTGNDIAFF. This chain uses TRBV28 with TRBJ1-1; 9 nucleotides line up with TRBD1. Germline-derived CDR1 and CDR2 are MDHEN and SYDVKM. Losses at the gene ends were 5 bases for V and 10 bases for J; bases not matched to a gene: 11. The CDR3 is made up of 14 amino acids.

The V gene is TRBV6-5, the J gene TRBJ1-1; D is perhaps TRBD1 (6 bases). CDR1 is MNHEY and CDR2 is SVGAGI in the germline V gene. The length of the CDR3 is 12 residues. Trimming took off 2 bases at V and 8 bases at J, with 9 bases between the two ends. The DNA of the CDR3 is TGTGCCAGCAGTTACGTCCAGGGGGAAGCTTTCTTT. It specifies CASSYVQGEAFF.

V gene TRBV9 combines with J gene TRBJ1-5, with D unresolved. Germline V gene sequence: CDR1 SGDLS, CDR2 YYNGEE. Trimming took off 0 bases at V and 7 bases at J, with 8 bases between the two ends. This CDR3 has 13 amino acids. This CDR3 reads CASSVGGGQPQHF. In nucleotides, the CDR3 is TGTGCCAGCAGCGTAGGCGGAGGACAGCCCCAGCATTTT.

The chain combines TRBV15 with TRBJ1-4, with D tentatively TRBD1 (6 bases). V shed 5 bases and J shed 5 bases, with 15 bases lying between them. The CDR3 covers 15 residues. The germline V gene encodes CDR1 LNHNV and CDR2 YYDKDF (reference sequence). The CDR3 region has the DNA TGTGCCACCAGCGGTTTTTCGGACAGCAATGAAAAACTGTTTTTT. Its translation: CATSGFSDSNEKLFF.

This clone has more than one count but fewer than ten. The chain carries TRBV27 and TRBJ2-3; possibly TRBD2 for D (6 bases). The CDR3 runs to 15 residues. The germline gives CDR1 MNHEY, CDR2 SMNVEV (reference sequence). V was pared by 6 bases and J by 8 bases, with 21 bases between. CDR3: CASRGEAINLFTQYF. Here the CDR3 DNA reads TGTGCCAGCAGGGGGGAGGCAATTAATTTATTTACGCAGTATTTT.

The chain employs TRBV4-1 and TRBJ1-1; no definite D call. V lost 0 bases, J lost 2 bases, and 4 bases lay in between. CDR1 is MGHRA and CDR2 is YSYEKL in the germline V gene. This CDR3 region has 13 residues. As DNA, the CDR3 is TGCGCCAGCAGCCAAGACGGTAACACTGAAGCTTTCTTT. Protein: CASSQDGNTEAFF.

J is TRBJ2-7 and V is TRBV21-1; TRBD1 is the table's D call and was not checked against the DNA. TRBV21-1 is annotated as a pseudogene. The CDR3 has 18 amino acids. CDR3 amino acids: CASGAAGDSRPRPYEQYF. The CDR3 coding sequence is TGTGCCAGCGGGGCAGCCGGAGACAGCCGTCCCCGCCCCTACGAGCAGTACTTC.